The 22 T cell receptor beta chains presented below share a single source sample, sequenced in a study of PD-1 blockade in classical Hodgkin lymphoma. Sequencing used immunoSEQ multiplex PCR; TCRdb keeps in-frame clones, though not all of them. Found here are tens of thousands of clones, 80% to 90% of them singletons; the top ten hold roughly 10%. Exposure to brentuximab vedotin varied, and each patient had relapsed following autologous stem cell transplantation. The sample consisted of peripheral blood mononuclear cells (PBMCs), taken before the second cycle of nivolumab. These receptors came from a human donor with classical Hodgkin lymphoma.

The V and J genes are TRBV5-5 and TRBJ2-1, with 8 nucleotides matching TRBD2. V trimming: 9 bases; J trimming: 0 bases; junction bases outside the gene matches: 8. Germline CDR1 reads SGHKS; CDR2 reads YYEKEE (reference sequence). This CDR3 is 15 amino acids long. CDR3 nucleotides: TGTGCCACCCAGACAGCGGGGGCCTCCTACAATGAGCAGTTCTTC. It is translated as CATQTAGASYNEQFF.

This CDR3 is CASRHMNTEAFF. In DNA, the CDR3 is TGTGCCAGCAGGCATATGAACACTGAAGCTTTCTTT. This rearrangement joins TRBV28 to TRBJ1-1; no firm D call. V was cut by 6 bases and J by 0 bases, with 5 bases left in between. The germline V gene encodes CDR1 MDHEN and CDR2 SYDVKM. This CDR3 region has 12 residues. Complete variable domain (other parts from reference TRBV28 and TRBJ1-1): DVKVTQSSRYLVKRTGEKVFLECVQDMDHENMFWYRQDPGLGLRLIYFSYDVKMKEKGDIPEGYSVSREKKERFSLILESASTNQTSMYLCASRHMNTEAFFGQGTRLTVV.

There are a few counts of this clone. The V call is TRBV4-2, the J call TRBJ2-1, with D perhaps TRBD2 (6 bases). CDR1 is LGHNA and CDR2 is YNFKEQ in the germline V gene. This CDR3 spans 14 amino acids. With 2 bases removed from V and 7 bases from J, the gap between germline ends came to 12 bases. The CDR3 protein is CASSQPDYVNEQFF. CDR3 in DNA: TGTGCCAGCAGCCAACCGGACTACGTTAATGAGCAGTTCTTC.

The V call is TRBV28, the J call TRBJ2-1; D ambiguous. The CDR3 sequence is 16 residues long. V gave up 6 bases and J gave up 4 bases, with 19 bases separating them. Germline assignment: CDR1 MDHEN and CDR2 SYDVKM. For the CDR3, the DNA is TGTGCCAGCAGCCTCCCCCGGTCGGGTAGTTACAATGAGCAGTTCTTC. Protein: CASSLPRSGSYNEQFF.

This clone appeared a single time. The CDR3 sequence is CASSLGSSVVPDTQYF. The CDR3 bases are TGTGCCAGCAGCTTAGGGAGTAGCGTGGTCCCAGATACGCAGTATTTT. This chain joins TRBV11-2 and TRBJ2-3, with D maybe TRBD2 (5 bases). The V end was cut by 1 base, the J end by 4 bases, with 15 bases between. Germline loops: CDR1 SGHAT, CDR2 FQNNGV. The CDR3 has 16 residues.

Remarks on this clone: This sample also contains other DNA sequences that code for the same CDR3. The chain has TRBV10-3 and TRBJ2-7, with TRBD1 identical over 8 bases. Per germline, CDR1 ENHRY and CDR2 SYGVKD. Trimming took 4 bases from V and 2 from J; bases not matched to a gene: 1. The CDR3 contains 13 residues. CDR3 DNA: TGTGCCATCAGTGGGACAGGGCCCTACGAGCAGTACTTC. Translated, it gives CAISGTGPYEQYF.

V and J are TRBV27 and TRBJ2-7; the D is unclear. The CDR3 contains 13 residues. Germline values: CDR1 MNHEY, CDR2 SMNVEV (reference sequence). V was shortened by 8 bases and J by 5 bases, with 16 bases between the two germline ends. The CDR3 nucleotides are TGTGCCAGCGGGTTTGGGATCGCCAACGAGCAGTACTTC. This sequence encodes CASGFGIANEQYF.

V usage is TRBV5-1 and J usage is TRBJ2-7; TRBD1 is a possible D gene (6 bases). The CDR3 contains 14 residues. The V gene lost 6 bases and the J gene lost 7 bases, with 20 bases spanning the gap. Germline V gene lookup returns CDR1 SGHRS and CDR2 YFSETQ. CDR3 DNA sequence: TGCGCCAGCACCCCGGGCCACGCTCAGGGGGAGCAGTACTTC. Translation: CASTPGHAQGEQYF.

This sequence joins TRBV5-1 and TRBJ2-5; D perhaps matches TRBD1 (5 bases). CDR3 length: 14 amino acids. From germline, CDR1 is SGHRS and CDR2 YFSETQ. The V gene lost 3 bases and the J gene lost 5 bases, with 14 bases spanning the gap. CDR3 sequence (DNA): TGCGCCAGCAGCTACCAGGGTTTTGAGGAGACCCAGTACTTC. The encoded protein is CASSYQGFEETQYF.

V is TRBV5-4 and J is TRBJ1-1; D possibly corresponds to TRBD1 (5 bases). V was cut by 3 bases and J by 4 bases, with 16 bases left in between. The CDR3 length is 15 residues. Germline V CDR1 and CDR2: SGHNT, YYREEE (reference sequence). CDR3 coding DNA: TGTGCCAGCAGCTCGCCGGGACGTGGGGGCACTGAAGCTTTCTTT. Protein sequence: CASSSPGRGGTEAFF.

About this clone: The sample holds other DNA sequences that translate to the same CDR3. This sequence joins TRBV10-3 and TRBJ1-3; D gene uncertain. CDR1 and CDR2 from the germline V gene are ENHRY and SYGVKD. This CDR3 is built from 14 residues. The V and J ends lost 2 bases and 0 bases respectively, with 5 bases between them. The CDR3 region has the DNA TGTGCCATCAGTGAGGCCGGCTCTGGAAACACCATATATTTT. This translates into CAISEAGSGNTIYF.

J is TRBJ1-5 and V is TRBV5-5; 7 nucleotides line up with TRBD1. Per germline, CDR1 SGHKS and CDR2 YYEKEE (reference sequence). There are 15 residues in the CDR3. V lost 0 bases, J lost 7 bases, and 7 bases stayed unmatched. CDR3 sequence reads: CASSLGWTGLQPQHF. Here the CDR3 DNA reads TGTGCCAGCAGCTTGGGTTGGACAGGACTGCAGCCCCAGCATTTT.

The rearrangement links TRBV19 to TRBJ2-7; D gene uncertain. This CDR3 region has 15 residues. The germline V gene has CDR1 LNHDA and CDR2 SQIVND (reference sequence). Trimming cost V 1 base and J 2 bases, with 12 bases left between them. The DNA for the CDR3 is TGTGCCAGTAGTATAGCTCTAAACGGTCCCTACGAGCAGTACTTC. This codes for CASSIALNGPYEQYF.

The rearrangement links TRBV28 to TRBJ2-3; 7 bases are shared with TRBD2. The CDR3 covers 18 residues. Germline V lookup: CDR1 MDHEN, CDR2 SYDVKM. V gave up 0 bases and J gave up 1 base; unmatched junction bases: 10. CDR3 nucleotide sequence: TGTGCCAGCAGTTTATGCTCGGGGGGTTACTTTTGCACAGATACGCAGTATTTT. Protein product: CASSLCSGGYFCTDTQYF.

With respect to this clone: The junction and the germline gene differ at one end; a read error may be behind it. The chain links TRBV10-2 to TRBJ2-1, with D unresolved. CDR1 is WSHSY, CDR2 SAAADI, per germline. The CDR3 has 11 amino acids. CDR3 residues: CASREYNEQFF. The CDR3 DNA is TGCGCCAGCAGGGAGTACAATGAGCAGTTCTTC.

This clone has a single count. The CDR3 spells CASSKGSVPRREKLFF. In DNA, the CDR3 is TGTGCCAGCAGCAAAGGATCGGTTCCGCGGCGGGAAAAACTGTTTTTT. The gene calls are TRBV21-1 and TRBJ1-4. TRBV21-1 is assigned pseudogene status. The CDR3 has 16 amino acids.

This rearrangement joins TRBV15 to TRBJ2-1; D gene ambiguous. Germline V lookup: CDR1 LNHNV, CDR2 YYDKDF (reference sequence). The CDR3 runs to 12 residues. V shed 3 bases and J shed 4 bases, with 4 bases lying between them. The CDR3 nucleotides are TGTGCCACCAGCAGGAGATACAATGAGCAGTTCTTC. Translation: CATSRRYNEQFF.

The chain employs TRBV5-4 and TRBJ2-5; the D gene is possibly TRBD2 (6 bases). The V gene lost 4 bases and the J gene lost 1 base, with 11 bases spanning the gap. The CDR3 has 14 residues. CDR1 SGHNT and CDR2 YYREEE come from the germline V gene (reference sequence). The CDR3 nucleotides are TGTGCCAGCAGCCCGCGGGGCTCCCAAGAGACCCAGTACTTC. Amino acids: CASSPRGSQETQYF.

The J gene is TRBJ2-7, the V gene TRBV5-4; 7 bases align to TRBD2. The CDR3 spans 15 residues. Germline V CDR1 and CDR2: SGHNT, YYREEE (reference sequence). V shed 1 base, J shed 5 bases, and the junction held 9 bases outside the gene matches. CDR3 nucleotides: TGTGCCAGCAGCTTGAATTCCGGGAGGTCCCACGAGCAGTACTTC. Amino acid sequence: CASSLNSGRSHEQYF.

The chain has TRBV21-1 and TRBJ1-5; the table's D call of TRBD1 was not tested on the DNA. TRBV21-1 is termed a pseudogene. The CDR3 consists of 16 residues. Here the CDR3 DNA reads TGTGCCAGCAGCACCTCAACAGGGTATAGCAATCAGCCCCAGCATTTT. It specifies CASSTSTGYSNQPQHF.

The chain joins TRBV5-1 to TRBJ2-7; 9 bases agree with TRBD1. Losses at the gene ends were 2 bases for V and 4 bases for J; bases not matched to a gene: 4. The CDR3 is 14 amino acids. CDR1 is SGHRS, CDR2 YFSETQ, per germline. The CDR3 DNA follows: TGCGCCAGCAGCTTAGGGGACAGGGTGTACGAGCAGTACTTC. Encoded protein: CASSLGDRVYEQYF.

The rearrangement links TRBV5-4 to TRBJ1-3, with 9 bases lining up with TRBD1. The V gene's germline CDR1 is SGHNT and CDR2 YYREEE (reference sequence). Trimming removed 3 bases from V and 4 bases from J; junction bases left unmatched: 5. The CDR3 consists of 15 residues. The CDR3 protein is CASSWGQGPGNTIYF. The CDR3 DNA follows: TGTGCCAGCAGCTGGGGACAGGGTCCCGGAAACACCATATATTTT.